The source of this T cell receptor beta chain is a study of STAT3 mutations in large granular lymphocyte leukemia. Study-level information: Roughly half of the longitudinally sequenced T-LGLL patients carried detectable canonical activating STAT3 mutations. Study-wide results and caveats: At least one immunodominant TCR beta clonotype appeared in every T-cell large granular lymphocyte leukemia patient. Sampling intervals varied between patients and samples. Some patients had dominant TCR clones larger than their STAT3 mutant burden.

Around 40,000 productive templates were obtained per sample on average. TCRdb's table, derived via immunoSEQ multiplex PCR, lists solely in-frame clones and lacks some. Among approximately 5,200 clones listed, about 70% were seen once. In the case of this clone: Its target is not known.

The sequenced material came from PBMCs. This clonotype originated in a human donor with T large granular lymphocyte leukemia. Some clones in this sample may be carry-over from other donors' samples.

The CDR3 nucleotides are TGTGCCAGCTCACCGCGGGACAGCCTGGACCATGGCTACACCTTC. This translates into CASSPRDSLDHGYTF. The V gene is TRBV18, the J gene TRBJ1-2; 7 bases fit TRBD1. Germline-derived CDR1 and CDR2 are KGHSH and LQKENI. The V and J ends lost 3 bases and 6 bases, in that order; junction bases with no gene match: 10. The CDR3 is made up of 15 amino acids. Full variable domain (rest looked up from reference TRBV18 and TRBJ1-2): NAGVMQNPRHLVRRRGQEARLRCSPMKGHSHVYWYRQLPEEGLKFMVYLQKENIIDESGMPKERFSAEFPKEGPSILRIQQVVRGDSAAYFCASSPRDSLDHGYTFGSGTRLTVV.